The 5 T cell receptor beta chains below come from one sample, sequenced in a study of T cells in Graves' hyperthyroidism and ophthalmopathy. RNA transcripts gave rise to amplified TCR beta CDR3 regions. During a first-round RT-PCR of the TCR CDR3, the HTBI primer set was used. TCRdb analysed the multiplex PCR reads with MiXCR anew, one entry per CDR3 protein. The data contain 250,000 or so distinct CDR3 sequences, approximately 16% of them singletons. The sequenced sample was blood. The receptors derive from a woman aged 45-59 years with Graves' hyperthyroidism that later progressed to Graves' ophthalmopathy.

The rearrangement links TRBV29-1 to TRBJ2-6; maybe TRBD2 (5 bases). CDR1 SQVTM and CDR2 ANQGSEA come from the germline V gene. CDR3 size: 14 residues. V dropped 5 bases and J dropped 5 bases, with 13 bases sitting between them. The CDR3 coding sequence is TGCAGCGTTAAGTCACGGGGTAGGGCCAACGTCCTGACTTTC. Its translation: CSVKSRGRANVLTF. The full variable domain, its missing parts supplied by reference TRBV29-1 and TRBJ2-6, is SAVISQKPSRDICQRGTSLTIQCQVDSQVTMMFWYRQQPGQSLTLIATANQGSEATYESGFVIDKFPISRPNLTFSTLTVSNMSPEDSSIYLCSVKSRGRANVLTFGAGSRLTVL.

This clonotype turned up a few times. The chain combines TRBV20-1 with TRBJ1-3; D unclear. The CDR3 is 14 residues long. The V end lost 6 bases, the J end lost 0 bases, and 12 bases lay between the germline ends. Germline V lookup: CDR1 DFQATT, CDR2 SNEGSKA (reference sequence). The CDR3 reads CSAKRRISGNTIYF. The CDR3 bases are TGCAGTGCCAAAAGGCGGATCTCTGGAAACACCATATATTTT.

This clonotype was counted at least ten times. CDR3 region: CATRLDSSYEQYF. The CDR3 nucleotides read TGTGCCACCCGACTTGATAGCTCCTACGAGCAGTACTTC. The chain recombines TRBV2 with TRBJ2-7; D ambiguous. The CDR3 has 13 residues. Germline CDR1 is SNHLY and CDR2 is FYNNEI. The V and J ends lost 10 bases and 0 bases respectively, with 13 bases between them. Supplemented by reference TRBV2 and TRBJ2-7, the full variable domain reads EPEVTQTPSHQVTQMGQEVILRCVPISNHLYFYWYRQILGQKVEFLVSFYNNEISEKSEIFDDQFSVERPDGSNFTLKIRSTKLEDSAMYFCATRLDSSYEQYFGPGTRLTVT.

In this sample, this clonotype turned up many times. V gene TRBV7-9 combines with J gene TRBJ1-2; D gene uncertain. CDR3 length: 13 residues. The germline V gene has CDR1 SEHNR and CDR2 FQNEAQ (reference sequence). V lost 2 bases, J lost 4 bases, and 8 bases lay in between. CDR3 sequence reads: CASSLSQAYGYTF. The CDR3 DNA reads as TGTGCCAGCAGCTTAAGTCAGGCCTATGGCTACACCTTC. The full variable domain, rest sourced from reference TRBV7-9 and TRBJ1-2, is DTGVSQNPRHKITKRGQNVTFRCDPISEHNRLYWYRQTLGQGPEFLTYFQNEAQLEKSRLLSDRFSAERPKGSFSTLEIQRTEQGDSAMYLCASSLSQAYGYTFGSGTRLTVV.

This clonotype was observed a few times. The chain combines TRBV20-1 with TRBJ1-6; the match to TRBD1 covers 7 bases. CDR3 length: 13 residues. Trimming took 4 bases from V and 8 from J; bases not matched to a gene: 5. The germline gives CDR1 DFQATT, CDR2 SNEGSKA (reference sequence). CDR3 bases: TGCAGTGCTAATGACAGGGAGCATTCACCCCTCCACTTT. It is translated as CSANDREHSPLHF.